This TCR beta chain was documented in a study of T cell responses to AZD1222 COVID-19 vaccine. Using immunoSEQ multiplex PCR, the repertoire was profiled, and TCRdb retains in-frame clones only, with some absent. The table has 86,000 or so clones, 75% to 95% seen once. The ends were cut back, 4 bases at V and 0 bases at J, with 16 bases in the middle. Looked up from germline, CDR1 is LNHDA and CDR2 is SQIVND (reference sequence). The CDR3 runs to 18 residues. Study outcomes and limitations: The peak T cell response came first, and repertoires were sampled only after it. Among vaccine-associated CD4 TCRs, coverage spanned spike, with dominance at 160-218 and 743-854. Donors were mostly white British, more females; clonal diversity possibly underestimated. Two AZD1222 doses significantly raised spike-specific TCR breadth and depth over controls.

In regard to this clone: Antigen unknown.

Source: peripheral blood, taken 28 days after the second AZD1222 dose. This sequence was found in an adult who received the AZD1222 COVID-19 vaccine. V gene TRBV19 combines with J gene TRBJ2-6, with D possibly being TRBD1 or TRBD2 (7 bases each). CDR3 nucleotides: TGTGCCAGTAGTAGAGCGGGACAGTTGGTCTCTGGGGCCAACGTCCTGACTTTC. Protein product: CASSRAGQLVSGANVLTF.